These 9 T cell receptor beta chains were sequenced from one sample in a study of OX40 agonist ivuxolimab in advanced cancers. Sequencing used immunoSEQ multiplex PCR; TCRdb keeps in-frame clones, though not all of them. This sample has fewer than 200,000 clones, with roughly 92% found just once. Sequencing was performed on CD4+ or CD8+ T cells sorted from blood, taken in a trial of the OX40 agonist ivuxolimab. These receptors were collected from an adult with an advanced solid tumor such as melanoma, head and neck, liver or kidney cancer.

This sequence joins TRBV5-5 and TRBJ2-5, with 10 bases matching TRBD2. The ends lost 0 bases at V and 4 bases at J; junction bases unmatched: 6. There are 16 residues in the CDR3. CDR1 and CDR2 (germline): SGHKS, YYEKEE (reference sequence). The CDR3 is CASSLAASGGRETQYF. The CDR3 region has the DNA TGTGCCAGCAGCTTGGCCGCTAGCGGGGGCCGAGAGACCCAGTACTTC.

The rearrangement links TRBV18 to TRBJ1-1; TRBD1 aligns across 9 bases. Trimming at V came to 3 bases and at J to 1 base, leaving 0 bases not matched to a gene. The CDR3 runs to 14 residues. CDR1 and CDR2 from the germline V gene are KGHSH and LQKENI. The CDR3 DNA reads as TGTGCCAGCTCACCGGGACAGGGGAACACTGAAGCTTTCTTT. It translates to CASSPGQGNTEAFF.

This rearrangement joins TRBV4-1 to TRBJ1-4; TRBD1 might be the D (6 bases). The CDR3 contains 15 residues. Germline V gives CDR1 MGHRA, CDR2 YSYEKL. The germline V and J ends were trimmed by 0 bases and 5 bases, with 10 bases remaining between them. CDR3 nucleotides: TGCGCCAGCAGCCAAGAAAACAGGGTGAATGAAAAACTGTTTTTT. As protein: CASSQENRVNEKLFF.

This chain connects TRBV28 to TRBJ2-1; 8 bases match TRBD1. Germline CDR1 is MDHEN and CDR2 is SYDVKM. J was trimmed by 1 base and V by 5 bases; bases with no gene match: 7. The CDR3 is made up of 16 amino acids. The chain's CDR3 is CASSAAGTGSYNEQFF. The CDR3 DNA reads TGTGCCAGCAGTGCCGCCGGGACAGGTTCCTACAATGAGCAGTTCTTC.

The rearrangement links TRBV19 to TRBJ1-4; maybe TRBD1 (5 bases). Trimming removed 3 bases from V and 0 bases from J, with 11 bases in between. Germline assignment: CDR1 LNHDA and CDR2 SQIVND (reference sequence). The CDR3 runs 16 residues. Here the CDR3 reads CASSIITGATNEKLFF. For the CDR3, the DNA is TGTGCCAGTAGTATTATCACAGGTGCAACTAATGAAAAACTGTTTTTT.

V is TRBV6-6 and J is TRBJ2-5, with 9 bases aligning to TRBD2. The V segment lost 7 bases and the J segment 5 bases; nucleotides outside the gene matches: 5. The CDR3 covers 13 residues. Germline V gene lookup returns CDR1 MNHNY and CDR2 SVGAGI (reference sequence). The CDR3 nucleotides read TGTGCCAGCACCAGGCGGGAGGGGGAGACCCAGTACTTC. Its translation is CASTRREGETQYF.

The chain couples TRBV27 to TRBJ2-2; TRBD1 is a possible D gene (6 bases). Germline V gene data show CDR1 as MNHEY and CDR2 as SMNVEV (reference sequence). The germline V and J ends were trimmed by 2 bases and 6 bases, with 7 bases remaining between them. The CDR3 spans 13 residues. In DNA, the CDR3 is TGTGCCAGCAGTTTAGAGGGGGCCGGGGAGCTGTTTTTT. Amino acid sequence: CASSLEGAGELFF.

With respect to this clone: The sample carries other DNA sequences with the same CDR3. The genes are TRBV5-1 and TRBJ1-5; D is unresolved. V was clipped by 0 bases and J by 3 bases, with 4 bases between them. In germline, CDR1 is SGHRS, CDR2 YFSETQ. The CDR3 runs 13 residues. CDR3 loop: CASSLGLNQPQHF. The CDR3 bases are TGCGCCAGCAGCTTGGGGCTCAATCAGCCCCAGCATTTT. Looking up the rest from reference TRBV5-1 and TRBJ1-5 gives the full variable domain: KAGVTQTPRYLIKTRGQQVTLSCSPISGHRSVSWYQQTPGQGLQFLFEYFSETQRNKGNFPGRFSGRQFSNSRSEMNVSTLELGDSALYLCASSLGLNQPQHFGDGTRLSIL.

This chain connects TRBV6-5 to TRBJ1-1; the D gene is possibly TRBD1 (5 bases). Germline V gives CDR1 MNHEY, CDR2 SVGAGI. This CDR3 comprises 13 residues. V was trimmed by 6 bases and J by 6 bases, leaving 14 bases between them. CDR3 protein: CASRPGTGAEAFF. CDR3 sequence (DNA): TGTGCCAGCAGGCCCGGGACGGGGGCTGAAGCTTTCTTT.